Described below is a single TCR beta chain sequence and its context. The CDR3 contains 15 residues. The germline CDR1 and CDR2 sequences are SNHLY and FYNNEI. The ends were cut back, 6 bases at V and 0 bases at J, with 15 bases in the middle. This record belongs to a study of blood T cell repertoires in COVID-19. For the study at large: Spain, Italy and the United States supplied samples that represented acute and convalescent COVID-19.

Original processing methods: Amplification of reference gene primers was used by the study to estimate nucleated cell counts. Produced via immunoSEQ multiplex PCR; TCRdb's table is partial and in-frame only. That table is the source of V, J and clone size, and D and trimming were worked out from the DNA. The data contain some 270,000 clones, about 80% of them singletons. The sequenced sample consisted of PBMCs or T cells enriched from blood (not recorded which). The gene calls are TRBV2 and TRBJ2-7; D may be TRBD1 (6 bases). The TCR sequence derives from a man between 50 and 59 years old who had recovered from COVID-19. The DNA for the CDR3 is TGTGCCAGCAGCACACTTGGACAGTTCTCCTACGAGCAGTACTTC. Its protein product is CASSTLGQFSYEQYF.